A selection of T cell receptor beta chains follows, all from one sample in a study of cytotoxic CD8 clonotypes in ibrutinib-treated CLL. Generated by immunoSEQ multiplex PCR, the TCRdb table keeps only in-frame clones and is missing some. The sample shows 130,000 or so clones, around 80% of them seen only once. The sequenced sample was PBMCs, obtained after 12 months of ibrutinib treatment. These receptors all come from a human donor with chronic lymphocytic leukemia. Both conserved end residues are trimmed from each CDR3. The size entry is marked missing in some rows and otherwise reads once, few, many or a size class.

CDR3 | V | size | J
SVVLGGNEQF | TRBV29-1 | . | TRBJ2-1
SAREDYEQY | TRBV20-1 | . | TRBJ2-7
ASSPTSGASYEQY | TRBV5-4 | . | TRBJ2-7
ASSQLRQGSPGYT | TRBV14 | . | TRBJ1-2
ASSPMTSGYNEQF | TRBV18 | few | TRBJ2-1
ASSQDLRPSGRGNEQF | TRBV4-2 | . | TRBJ2-1
ASSLEPTGQDTEAF | TRBV27 | . | TRBJ1-1
ASSFPGLNEQF | TRBV5-1 | . | TRBJ2-1
ASSRQGGETQY | TRBV18 | . | TRBJ2-5
ASSLSSGYRTNEKLF | TRBV27 | . | TRBJ1-4
ASGEILAGETQY | TRBV28 | . | TRBJ2-5
ASSPPPGANEQF | TRBV18 | . | TRBJ2-1
ASSSGTENTGELF | TRBV27 | . | TRBJ2-2
ASSFGGAAPSGRFQF | TRBV28 | . | TRBJ2-1
ASSFSGDTQY | TRBV5-4 | . | TRBJ2-3
ASSELPSGVLNEQF | TRBV2 | . | TRBJ2-1
ASSATGGHNEQF | TRBV9 | . | TRBJ2-1
ASSLRDRLYGYT | TRBV13 | . | TRBJ1-2
ASSSTGGSGNTIY | TRBV4-1 | few | TRBJ1-3
ASSLETGNDIQY | TRBV5-4 | . | TRBJ2-4
ASSPRHRATEAF | TRBV25-1 | . | TRBJ1-1
ASSQEPGFSYEQY | TRBV4-3 | . | TRBJ2-7
ASSSTGYEQY | TRBV7-9 | . | TRBJ2-7
ASSSEFDTQY | TRBV11-2 | . | TRBJ2-3
ASSLSAGVAKNIQY | TRBV10-2 | . | TRBJ2-4
ASSFRWENTQY | TRBV27 | . | TRBJ2-3
AISDLVSETQY | TRBV10-3 | . | TRBJ2-5
ASSLTSGELF | TRBV7-3 | . | TRBJ2-2
ASSTQRIAGELF | TRBV19 | . | TRBJ2-2
ASNEAGYTDTQY | TRBV5-1 | . | TRBJ2-3
ASSIGEGGSGYT | TRBV5-1 | few | TRBJ1-2
SVSRGEVETQY | TRBV29-1 | . | TRBJ2-5
ASSYRDLNSGANVLT | TRBV7-8 | . | TRBJ2-6
ASSSGGPTNTQY | TRBV7-6 | . | TRBJ2-3
AISESKSQETQY | TRBV10-3 | . | TRBJ2-5
ASSNTGGRYEQY | TRBV6-5 | . | TRBJ2-7
AWGTGTVLPQH | TRBV30 | . | TRBJ1-5
SVESTDTQY | TRBV29-1 | . | TRBJ2-3
ASSLGGGSYNEQF | TRBV11-2 | . | TRBJ2-1
ASSPLRETSYNEQF | TRBV4-2 | . | TRBJ2-1
ASSLGRDRVYEQY | TRBV28 | once | TRBJ2-7
ASSEIRESGELF | TRBV6-1 | . | TRBJ2-2
ASSTRQGAVTQY | TRBV7-2 | . | TRBJ2-5
ASSPEETQY | TRBV18 | few | TRBJ2-5
ASSQEWFLTDTQY | TRBV4-2 | once | TRBJ2-3
ASSEWYREAQETQY | TRBV25-1 | . | TRBJ2-5
ASRLRGPGQPQH | TRBV12-2 | . | TRBJ1-5
ASTQRSGYEQY | TRBV11-1 | . | TRBJ2-7
ASSLWGNTEAF | TRBV28 | . | TRBJ1-1
ASSPGAGFDQPQH | TRBV18 | . | TRBJ1-5